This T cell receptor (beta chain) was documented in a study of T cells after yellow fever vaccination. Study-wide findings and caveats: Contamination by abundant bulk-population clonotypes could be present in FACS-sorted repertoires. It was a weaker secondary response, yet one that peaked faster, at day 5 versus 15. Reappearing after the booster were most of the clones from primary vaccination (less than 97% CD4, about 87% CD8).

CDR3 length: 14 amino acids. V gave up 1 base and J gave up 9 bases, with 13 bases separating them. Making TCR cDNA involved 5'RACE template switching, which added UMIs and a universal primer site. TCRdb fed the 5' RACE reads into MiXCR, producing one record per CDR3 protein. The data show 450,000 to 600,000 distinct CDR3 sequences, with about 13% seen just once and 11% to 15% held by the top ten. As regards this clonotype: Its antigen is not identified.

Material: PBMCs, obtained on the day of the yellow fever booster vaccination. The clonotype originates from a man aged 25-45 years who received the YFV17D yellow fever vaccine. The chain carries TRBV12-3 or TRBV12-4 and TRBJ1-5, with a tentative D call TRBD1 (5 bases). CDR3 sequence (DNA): TGTGCCAGCAGTTTAGGGGGGGGGGTTTGGCCCCAGCATTTT. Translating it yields CASSLGGGVWPQHF.